This T cell receptor (beta chain) was profiled in a study of T-cell memory formation after mild COVID-19. Study results and caveats: Some clones that responded were present in memory (sampled pre-infection), which suggests cross-reactive memory joined.

TCRdb re-called the 5' RACE reads through MiXCR, storing one row per CDR3 protein. Of 390,000 or so distinct CDR3 sequences in the sample, 15% to 20% were seen once. Regarding this clonotype: The antigen remains undetermined.

V gave up 1 base and J gave up 5 bases, with 9 bases separating them. Germline lookup yields CDR1 SGHTS and CDR2 YDEGEE. This CDR3 is built from 13 residues. The source is a man in his late teens or twenties who had mild COVID-19 (a few samples of this study predate the infection). Cell type and time point are not known. V and J are TRBV5-8 and TRBJ2-5; perhaps TRBD2 as D (6 bases). The source material was PBMCs or a T cell subset sorted from them (not recorded which). The DNA of the CDR3 is TGTGCCAGCAGCTTGCCGGGGAGGGAGACCCAGTACTTC. It is translated as CASSLPGRETQYF.